A selection of T cell receptor beta chains follows, all from one sample in a study of breast tumors, draining lymph nodes, adjacent tissues. From the multiplex PCR reads, TCRdb called clonotypes with MiXCR, one entry per CDR3 protein. This table has fewer than 200,000 distinct CDR3 sequences, 30% to 35% appearing once. Material: axillary lymph node tissue. These receptors originate from a female donor with breast cancer. Some clones in this sample may be carry-over from other donors' samples. CDR3s leave out the opening cysteine and the closing phenylalanine or tryptophan. The order of the fields is CDR3 protein, V gene.

SAREDLGTDSNQPQH TRBV20-1
ASSPTTGAVTDTQY TRBV5-1
ASSRDRGLEKLF TRBV27
ASGDLLGGGELF TRBV7-9
ASSGEYEQY TRBV25-1
SVVDRGSSSYEQY TRBV29-1
ASRDTSGFYGYT TRBV5-1
ASSYSSGITDTQY TRBV6-5
SVGPGEVGGNIQY TRBV29-1
ASRPGTGDWSYGYT TRBV6-1
ASTTAGSWTYNEQF TRBV28
ASSIDYEQY TRBV19
ASTSLPDTQY TRBV11-1
SARVQGGGKNQPQH TRBV20-1
APVLAGGQQF TRBV2
SASSSLDGTENYEQY TRBV20-1
SARAPEGSSYEQY TRBV20-1
ASSGTGGGNSPLH TRBV5-6
ATSGGRDPVGEQY TRBV24-1
SARLHSDSLSGANVLT TRBV20-1
ASKIGGSEKLF TRBV7-2
ASSLAVRQGYYEQYTDTQY TRBV5-8
ASSLRTSGRAGELF TRBV12-3/TRBV12-4
ASTHTGAGANSPLH TRBV7-8
ASSSRWEREGYEQY TRBV5-4
ASSLEDAEQY TRBV11-1
ASSSSKSLAEQF TRBV7-3
ASSDVSGVGTDTQY TRBV2
SVRLALNTGELF TRBV29-1
ASSANRVIAGELF TRBV28
ASSHAGNEQF TRBV6-5
ASVKGGEQPQH TRBV19
AISESGPQETQY TRBV10-3
ASSLGSGTGGSRT TRBV11-2
ASSYIRGNEQF TRBV6-6
ASSPRGTGLETQY TRBV7-7
ASSQAGNYGYT TRBV6-1
ASSHGSGAF TRBV4-1
ASSLKGIGNTIY TRBV27
ASSPRLRATNYGYT TRBV5-8
ASGFGNTIY TRBV12-5
AGSLSPGDPGNTIY TRBV9
ASRGGGGLWTEAF TRBV19
ASRGDRGNNEQF TRBV10-3
ASSLDGGANSPLH TRBV5-5
ASSLTASSETQY TRBV7-9
ASSHSKGFNQPQH TRBV6-5